What follows are 2 T cell receptor beta chains derived from one specimen sequenced in a study of identical twins. TCRdb ran MiXCR on the 5' RACE reads and lists one entry per CDR3 protein. The top ten clones hold around 1% of a sample with 500,000 to 600,000 distinct CDR3 sequences, roughly a fifth of them seen once. These same records also appear under a second study, on T cells expressing NK-cell markers.

The sequenced sample was CD4+ T cells sorted from blood. The source is a woman between 18 and 29 years old in good health.

This clonotype was recorded at least ten times. The chain joins TRBV6-1 to TRBJ1-5; D not resolved. V was trimmed by 6 bases and J by 5 bases, leaving 11 bases between them. The CDR3 has 13 amino acids. CDR1 is MNHNS and CDR2 is SASEGT in the germline V gene. This CDR3 is CASSRLLHQPQHF. The CDR3 region has the DNA TGTGCCAGCAGCCGACTGCTACATCAGCCCCAGCATTTT.

The table lists this clonotype with a few counts. The chain carries TRBV12-3 or TRBV12-4 and TRBJ2-7; 12 nucleotides agree with TRBD2. The CDR3 is 15 residues long. V was clipped by 6 bases and J by 7 bases; unmatched bases: 10. The CDR3 nucleotides read TGTGCCAGCAGCCGAAGACTAGCGGGAGTGGCTGAGCAGTACTTC. It is translated as CASSRRLAGVAEQYF.